These 25 T cell receptor beta chains were all obtained from the same sample, sequenced in a study of OX40 agonist ivuxolimab in advanced cancers. The receptor library was made with the immunoSEQ multiplex PCR assay. Held by TCRdb, this immuneACCESS table contains in-frame sequences only and omits some clones. Under half of the omission traces to an unresolved V gene where checked; the cause of the rest is unknown. Present in this sample are over 40,000 clones, approximately 86% of which were seen just once. The top ten constitute 0.38% of the sample. This sample comprised CD4+ or CD8+ T cells sorted from blood, obtained in a trial of the OX40 agonist ivuxolimab. These TCRs come from an adult with an advanced solid tumor such as melanoma, head and neck, liver or kidney cancer.

This sequence joins TRBV7-9 and TRBJ1-1; the D gene is possibly TRBD1 (5 bases). CDR1 and CDR2 from the germline V gene are SEHNR and FQNEAQ (reference sequence). The CDR3 has 14 residues. V gave up 5 bases and J gave up 10 bases, with 20 bases separating them. The CDR3 DNA reads TGTGCCAGCAGCCAGGATGGACGGGGCCTTGGAGCTTTCTTT. It encodes CASSQDGRGLGAFF.

Written as DNA, the CDR3 is TGTGCCAGCTCACCCCGACAGGGGAGAGATGAAAAACTGTTTTTT. Translating it yields CASSPRQGRDEKLFF. V is TRBV18 and J is TRBJ1-4, with 8 nucleotides matching TRBD1. Germline CDR1 reads KGHSH; CDR2 reads LQKENI. V gave up 3 bases and J gave up 6 bases; unmatched junction bases: 6. The CDR3 contains 15 residues.

The chain has TRBV7-2 and TRBJ1-4; TRBD1 matches 7 bases. The V gene's germline CDR1 is SGHTA and CDR2 FQGNSA. V dropped 2 bases and J dropped 5; count of bases not matched to a gene: 11. This CDR3 is 17 amino acids long. The CDR3 protein is CASSLKLLDRLNEKLFF. In DNA, the CDR3 is TGTGCCAGCAGCTTAAAGTTGTTGGACAGGCTGAATGAAAAACTGTTTTTT.

This sequence joins TRBV6-6 and TRBJ1-1; the match to TRBD1 covers 8 bases. The V gene end was trimmed by 5 bases and the J gene end by 4 bases; junction bases not matched to a gene: 6. The CDR3 runs to 14 residues. Germline V lookup: CDR1 MNHNY, CDR2 SVGAGI (reference sequence). The CDR3 reads CASSAGQEFTEAFF. Here the CDR3 DNA reads TGTGCCAGCAGTGCGGGACAGGAATTCACTGAAGCTTTCTTT.

In its sample, this clone was seen once. The chain couples TRBV7-2 to TRBJ2-5; D unclear. Per the germline V gene, CDR1 is SGHTA and CDR2 is FQGNSA. The CDR3 is 15 residues long. The V gene lost 2 bases and the J gene lost 5 bases, with 15 bases spanning the gap. In DNA form, the CDR3 reads TGTGCCAGCAGCTTATTAAACCAGGATAGGGAGACCCAGTACTTC. Its protein is CASSLLNQDRETQYF.

This clone has a single count. The CDR3 spells CASSSSPALVAYEQYF. The CDR3 DNA reads as TGTGCCAGCAGCTCGTCTCCGGCCCTCGTGGCCTACGAGCAGTACTTC. The J gene is TRBJ2-7, the V gene TRBV7-9, with D uncertain. CDR3 length: 16 amino acids. The V gene's germline CDR1 is SEHNR and CDR2 FQNEAQ (reference sequence). Between the trimmed V and J ends, which lost 4 bases and 2 bases, there was a span of 18 bases.

The chain employs TRBV11-2 and TRBJ1-1; maybe TRBD1 (5 bases). The length of the CDR3 is 15 residues. The V gene lost 1 base and the J gene lost 1 base, with 10 bases spanning the gap. CDR1 and CDR2 (germline): SGHAT, FQNNGV. CDR3: CASSLVRVGNTEAFF. DNA for the CDR3: TGTGCCAGCAGCTTAGTCAGGGTGGGGAACACTGAAGCTTTCTTT.

V usage is TRBV5-1 and J usage is TRBJ2-7; the D gene is possibly TRBD2 (5 bases). Per the germline V gene, CDR1 is SGHRS and CDR2 is YFSETQ. CDR3 length equals 14 residues. The V end was cut by 5 bases, the J end by 0 bases, with 12 bases between. CDR3 loop: CASSGEGSSYEQYF. The CDR3 nucleotides read TGCGCCAGCAGTGGAGAAGGGAGCTCCTACGAGCAGTACTTC. Filled out from reference TRBV5-1 and TRBJ2-7, the complete variable domain reads KAGVTQTPRYLIKTRGQQVTLSCSPISGHRSVSWYQQTPGQGLQFLFEYFSETQRNKGNFPGRFSGRQFSNSRSEMNVSTLELGDSALYLCASSGEGSSYEQYFGPGTRLTVT.

The J gene is TRBJ2-7, the V gene TRBV11-1; tentative D call: TRBD1 (6 bases). The germline CDR1 and CDR2 sequences are SGHAT and FQDESV (reference sequence). Trimming removed 3 bases from V and 9 bases from J, with 18 bases in between. The CDR3 has 14 amino acids. The DNA for the CDR3 is TGTGCCAGCAGCTTTGGGACGGGGACAACGGGGCAGTACTTC. Its protein product is CASSFGTGTTGQYF.

There are a few counts of this clone. The CDR3 spells CASSLYGGGYGYTF. The CDR3 nucleotides read TGTGCCAGCAGTTTATACGGGGGCGGCTATGGCTACACCTTC. The chain couples TRBV27 to TRBJ1-2; D might be TRBD1 (6 bases). The germline V and J ends were trimmed by 1 base and 4 bases, with 10 bases remaining between them. Germline values: CDR1 MNHEY, CDR2 SMNVEV (reference sequence). This CDR3 region has 14 residues.

The chain has TRBV29-1 and TRBJ2-1, with a tentative D call TRBD1 (6 bases). CDR1 and CDR2 (germline): SQVTM, ANQGSEA. The V and J ends lost 7 bases and 4 bases respectively, with 14 bases between them. This CDR3 has 13 residues. This CDR3 reads CSATGTLYNEQFF. Written as DNA, the CDR3 is TGCAGCGCAACCGGGACACTATACAATGAGCAGTTCTTC.

The chain links TRBV19 to TRBJ2-4; D unclear. Germline loops: CDR1 LNHDA, CDR2 SQIVND (reference sequence). The V end was cut by 3 bases, the J end by 0 bases, with 6 bases between. The CDR3 is 14 amino acids. CDR3 in amino acids: CASSIAEAKNIQYF. CDR3 coding DNA: TGTGCCAGTAGTATCGCAGAAGCCAAAAACATTCAGTACTTC.

J is TRBJ2-1 and V is TRBV7-7; 10 bases fit TRBD2. The CDR3 has 14 amino acids. Germline assignment: CDR1 SSHAT and CDR2 FNYEAQ (reference sequence). Trimming cost V 5 bases and J 9 bases; bases outside gene matches: 7. The CDR3 region is CASSTGLAVVEQFF. The CDR3 DNA reads TGTGCCAGCAGCACCGGACTAGCGGTTGTTGAGCAGTTCTTC.

The genes are TRBV5-6 and TRBJ2-4; maybe TRBD1 (5 bases). There are 14 residues in the CDR3. V lost 0 bases and J lost 6, with 10 bases in between. In germline, CDR1 is SGHDT, CDR2 YYEEEE. For the CDR3, the DNA is TGTGCCAGCAGCTTGGTGGGGCCCGGAAACATTCAGTACTTC. It yields the protein CASSLVGPGNIQYF.

The chain employs TRBV28 and TRBJ2-4; D unresolved. Germline V lookup: CDR1 MDHEN, CDR2 SYDVKM. The CDR3 has 13 amino acids. V was clipped by 6 bases and J by 7 bases, with 13 bases between them. The chain's CDR3 is CASSSMIGNIQYF. CDR3 in DNA: TGTGCCAGCAGCTCCATGATCGGGAACATTCAGTACTTC. Full variable domain (remainder filled in from reference TRBV28 and TRBJ2-4): DVKVTQSSRYLVKRTGEKVFLECVQDMDHENMFWYRQDPGLGLRLIYFSYDVKMKEKGDIPEGYSVSREKKERFSLILESASTNQTSMYLCASSSMIGNIQYFGAGTRLSVL.

The V call is TRBV19, the J call TRBJ1-4; D is ambiguous. CDR3 length equals 12 residues. Trimming shortened V by 6 bases and J by 2 bases, and 4 bases separated the two germline ends. Looked up from germline, CDR1 is LNHDA and CDR2 is SQIVND (reference sequence). The CDR3 region has the DNA TGTGCCAGTAGGCTGACTAATGAAAAACTGTTTTTT. Translation gives CASRLTNEKLFF.

The V gene is TRBV5-6, the J gene TRBJ2-1, with 9 bases lining up with TRBD2. The CDR3 consists of 14 residues. From germline, CDR1 is SGHDT and CDR2 YYEEEE. Trimming at V came to 1 base and at J to 5 bases, leaving 1 base not matched to a gene. Here the CDR3 reads CASSLRLADNEQFF. The CDR3 DNA reads as TGTGCCAGCAGCTTGCGACTAGCGGACAATGAGCAGTTCTTC.

The V call is TRBV10-3, the J call TRBJ2-2; the D is unclear. V lost 7 bases to trimming and J lost 1 base, with 4 bases between them. Germline loops: CDR1 ENHRY, CDR2 SYGVKD. The CDR3 length is 12 residues. The CDR3 coding sequence is TGTGCCATCAACCAGAACACCGGGGAGCTGTTTTTT. It is translated as CAINQNTGELFF.

V is TRBV5-5 and J is TRBJ2-3; 9 nucleotides align to TRBD2. Germline CDR1 is SGHKS and CDR2 is YYEKEE (reference sequence). The junction had 9 bases not matched to a gene; V was cut back by 2 bases and J by 5 bases. The CDR3 spans 16 residues. This CDR3 reads CASSFISGGGEDTQYF. The CDR3 DNA reads TGTGCCAGCAGCTTTATTAGCGGGGGTGGTGAAGATACGCAGTATTTT. The full variable domain, in which reference TRBV5-5 and TRBJ2-3 provide the parts outside the CDR3, is DAGVTQSPTHLIKTRGQQVTLRCSPISGHKSVSWYQQVLGQGPQFIFQYYEKEERGRGNFPDRFSARQFPNYSSELNVNALLLGDSALYLCASSFISGGGEDTQYFGPGTRLTVL.

The rearrangement uses TRBV4-2 and TRBJ1-2, with a possible D match to TRBD1 (5 bases). Trimming left V 3 bases short and J 8 bases short, with 16 bases between. Germline V gives CDR1 LGHNA, CDR2 YNFKEQ. This CDR3 contains 14 residues. Here the CDR3 DNA reads TGTGCCAGCAGCCAGGCAACAGGATCGGAGGGCTACACCTTC. The encoded protein is CASSQATGSEGYTF.

This rearrangement joins TRBV29-1 to TRBJ1-1, with no clear D. V gave up 8 bases and J gave up 8 bases, with 21 bases separating them. There are 13 residues in the CDR3. Germline CDR1 SQVTM, CDR2 ANQGSEA. CDR3 region: CSTQANFPREAFF. CDR3 in DNA: TGCAGCACTCAAGCCAACTTCCCGAGGGAAGCTTTCTTT.

The CDR3 here is CASSTLDNYNSPLHF. As DNA, the CDR3 is TGTGCCAGCTCAACCCTAGACAACTATAATTCACCCCTCCACTTT. This chain connects TRBV18 to TRBJ1-6, with D unresolved. CDR1 and CDR2 (germline): KGHSH, LQKENI. The V and J ends lost 5 bases and 3 bases respectively, with 11 bases between them. The CDR3 has 15 amino acids.

The rearrangement uses TRBV5-1 and TRBJ2-5, with D tentatively TRBD1 (6 bases). This CDR3 contains 14 residues. Trimming pared 0 bases from V and 3 bases from J, leaving 9 bases between. Germline CDR1 reads SGHRS; CDR2 reads YFSETQ. The CDR3 region is CASSLATGKETQYF. The CDR3 DNA sequence: TGCGCCAGCAGCTTGGCTACAGGGAAAGAGACCCAGTACTTC.

This rearrangement joins TRBV5-4 to TRBJ1-2; TRBD1 might be the D (6 bases). CDR1 and CDR2 (germline): SGHNT, YYREEE (reference sequence). This CDR3 spans 15 amino acids. V was clipped by 0 bases and J by 8 bases, with 17 bases between them. The CDR3 spells CASSLDVLGAQGYTF. In DNA, the CDR3 is TGTGCCAGCAGCTTGGATGTGTTGGGGGCGCAGGGCTACACCTTC.

The V gene is TRBV11-2, the J gene TRBJ2-3; 10 nucleotides line up with TRBD1. CDR1 SGHAT and CDR2 FQNNGV come from the germline V gene. V shed 5 bases and J 6 bases; nucleotides not matched to a gene: 8. CDR3 size: 15 residues. The DNA of the CDR3 is TGTGCCAGCAGCAACCGGGACAGGGGTTTTGATACGCAGTATTTT. Protein product: CASSNRDRGFDTQYF. Looking up the rest from reference TRBV11-2 and TRBJ2-3 gives the full variable domain: EAGVAQSPRYKIIEKRQSVAFWCNPISGHATLYWYQQILGQGPKLLIQFQNNGVVDDSQLPKDRFSAERLKGVDSTLKIQPAKLEDSAVYLCASSNRDRGFDTQYFGPGTRLTVL.